This TCR beta chain is drawn from a study of blood T cells in healthy people across ages. The wider study: About one barcoded TCR beta cDNA was captured per two T cells.

Together with a sample-barcoded 5' primer, a J-beta primer mix was included in a second PCR lasting roughly 6 to 12 cycles. TCRdb re-called the 5' RACE reads with MiXCR, one entry per CDR3 protein. Of hundreds of thousands of distinct CDR3 sequences listed, around 50% are singletons. This CDR3 has 12 amino acids. Trimming removed 7 bases from V and 4 bases from J, with 13 bases in between. Germline lookup yields CDR1 GTSNPN and CDR2 SVGIG (reference sequence). The source material was blood. The chain links TRBV30 to TRBJ1-2, with no clear D. The receptor was derived from a man aged 80 or over in good health. The DNA for the CDR3 is TGTGCCTCGGACCGCCAGCTCTATGGCTACACCTTC. Its translation: CASDRQLYGYTF.